This T cell receptor (beta chain) was captured by sequencing in a study of shared clonotypes between healthy human individuals. Repertoires were generated with immunoSEQ multiplex PCR, while TCRdb's copy carries only in-frame clones and drops some. The sample has some 1.1 million clones; about 72% are singletons. The V gene lost 3 bases and the J gene lost 0 bases, with 12 bases spanning the gap. This CDR3 is built from 15 residues. Per germline, CDR1 GTSNPN and CDR2 SVGIG (reference sequence). This sequence joins TRBV30 and TRBJ1-5; D uncertain. The sequence was collected from a man aged 18 to 29 in good health. Some clones in this sample may be carry-over from other donors' samples. Sequenced input: memory CD4+ T cells from PBMCs. Subset noted: CD45RA-negative fraction. CDR3 nucleotides: TGTGCCTGGAGCCCGTTTGGGGTTAGCAATCAGCCCCAGCATTTT. Its protein product is CAWSPFGVSNQPQHF.